This T cell receptor (beta chain) came from a study of blood T cell repertoires in COVID-19. Study in general: Sources were T cells, B-cell-depleted T cells, or PBMCs; the material itself was cDNA or gDNA.

In the original analysis: Amplified reference gene primers provided the basis for estimating nucleated cell counts. The method was immunoSEQ multiplex PCR; TCRdb's version includes in-frame clones alone and lacks a portion of them. V and J calls and clone size are given by that table; D and trimming were obtained from the DNA. The profile covers roughly 200,000 clones, with more than 75% appearing a single time and 7.8% taken by the ten largest. Seattle participants joined during active infection and were tracked over time. Germline V gives CDR1 SGHRS, CDR2 YFSETQ. The J segment lost 6 bases and the V segment lost 8 bases, leaving 7 bases of the junction unmatched. The CDR3 spans 14 residues.

The rearrangement joins TRBV5-1 to TRBJ2-1, with TRBD1 matching 11 bases. The TCR originated in a woman in her fifties or sixties with COVID-19, enrolled during active disease. The sample was peripheral blood. CDR3: CASTRDRGFNEQFF. The CDR3 DNA sequence: TGCGCCAGTACCCGGGACAGGGGGTTCAATGAGCAGTTCTTC.